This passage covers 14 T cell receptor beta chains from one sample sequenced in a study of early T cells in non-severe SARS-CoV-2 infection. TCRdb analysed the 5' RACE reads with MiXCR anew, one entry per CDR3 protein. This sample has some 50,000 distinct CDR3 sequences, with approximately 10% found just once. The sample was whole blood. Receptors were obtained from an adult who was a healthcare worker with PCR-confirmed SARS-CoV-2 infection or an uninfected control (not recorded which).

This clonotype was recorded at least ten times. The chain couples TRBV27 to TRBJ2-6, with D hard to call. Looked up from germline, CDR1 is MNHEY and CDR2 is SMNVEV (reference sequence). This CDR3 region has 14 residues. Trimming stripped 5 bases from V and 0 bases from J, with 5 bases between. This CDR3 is CASSGSSGANVLTF. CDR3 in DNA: TGTGCCAGCAGTGGAAGCTCTGGGGCCAACGTCCTGACTTTC.

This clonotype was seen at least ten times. The chain's CDR3 is CASSAPSYEQYF. CDR3 DNA sequence: TGTGCCAGCAGCGCCCCCTCCTACGAGCAGTACTTC. The rearrangement joins TRBV3-1 to TRBJ2-7; D remains unclear. The CDR3 loop spans 12 amino acids. Germline CDR1 and CDR2: LGHDT and YNNKEL (reference sequence). Trimming pared 5 bases from V and 0 bases from J, leaving 5 bases between.

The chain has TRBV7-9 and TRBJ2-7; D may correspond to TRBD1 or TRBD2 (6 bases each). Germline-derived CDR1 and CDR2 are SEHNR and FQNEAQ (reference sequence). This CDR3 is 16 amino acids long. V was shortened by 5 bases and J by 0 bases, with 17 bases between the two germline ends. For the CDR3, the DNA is TGTGCCAGCAGCGCGATAGGGGGGCAGAGCTCCTACGAGCAGTACTTC. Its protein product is CASSAIGGQSSYEQYF.

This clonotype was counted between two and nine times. This chain's CDR3 is CASSTSSGNTEAFF. The CDR3 region has the DNA TGTGCCAGCAGCACTAGTTCAGGGAACACTGAAGCTTTCTTT. The V and J genes are TRBV7-2 and TRBJ1-1; no firm D call. The CDR3 is 14 amino acids. V lost 5 bases, J lost 1 base, and 11 bases lay in between. Germline assignment: CDR1 SGHTA and CDR2 FQGNSA. Drawing the rest from reference TRBV7-2 and TRBJ1-1, the complete variable domain is GAGVSQSPSNKVTEKGKDVELRCDPISGHTALYWYRQSLGQGLEFLIYFQGNSAPDKSGLPSDRFSAERTGGSVSTLTIQRTQQEDSAVYLCASSTSSGNTEAFFGQGTRLTVV.

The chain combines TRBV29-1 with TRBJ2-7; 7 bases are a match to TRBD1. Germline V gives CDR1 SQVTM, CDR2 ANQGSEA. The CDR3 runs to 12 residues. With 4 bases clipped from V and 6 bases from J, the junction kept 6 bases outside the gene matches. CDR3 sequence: CSVVGTALEQYF. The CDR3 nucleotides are TGCAGCGTTGTGGGGACAGCACTCGAGCAGTACTTC.

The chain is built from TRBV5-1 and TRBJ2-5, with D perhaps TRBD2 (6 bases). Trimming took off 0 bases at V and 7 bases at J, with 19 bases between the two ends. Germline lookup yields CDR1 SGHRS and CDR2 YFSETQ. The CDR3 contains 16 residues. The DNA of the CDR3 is TGCGCCAGCAGCTTGGTGGCGGGGTCGGTAATTAGGACCCAGTACTTC. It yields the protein CASSLVAGSVIRTQYF.

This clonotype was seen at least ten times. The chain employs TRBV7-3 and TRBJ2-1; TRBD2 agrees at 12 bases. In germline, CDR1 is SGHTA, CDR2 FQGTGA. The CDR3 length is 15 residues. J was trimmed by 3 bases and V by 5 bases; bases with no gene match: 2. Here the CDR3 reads CASSILAGGYNEQFF. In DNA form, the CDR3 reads TGTGCCAGCAGCATACTAGCGGGGGGCTACAATGAGCAGTTCTTC.

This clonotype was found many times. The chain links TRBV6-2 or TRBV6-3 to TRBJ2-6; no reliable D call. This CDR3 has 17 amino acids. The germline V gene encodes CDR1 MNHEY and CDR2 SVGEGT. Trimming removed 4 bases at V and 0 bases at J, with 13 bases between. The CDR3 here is CASSSPGLASGANVLTF. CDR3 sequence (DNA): TGTGCCAGCAGTTCCCCGGGCTTGGCCTCTGGGGCCAACGTCCTGACTTTC.

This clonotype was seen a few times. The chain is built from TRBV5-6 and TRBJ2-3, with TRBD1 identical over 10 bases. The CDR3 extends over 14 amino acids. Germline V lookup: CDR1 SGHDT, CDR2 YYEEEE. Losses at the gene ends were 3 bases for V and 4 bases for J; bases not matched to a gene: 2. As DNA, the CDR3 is TGTGCCAGCAGCTCGACAGGGGGCCCAGATACGCAGTATTTT. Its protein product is CASSSTGGPDTQYF.

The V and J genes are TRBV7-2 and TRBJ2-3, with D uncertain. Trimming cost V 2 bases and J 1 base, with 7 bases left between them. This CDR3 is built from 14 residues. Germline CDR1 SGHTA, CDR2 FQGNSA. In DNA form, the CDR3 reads TGTGCCAGCAGCTTAACTATGGGCACAGATACGCAGTATTTT. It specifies CASSLTMGTDTQYF.

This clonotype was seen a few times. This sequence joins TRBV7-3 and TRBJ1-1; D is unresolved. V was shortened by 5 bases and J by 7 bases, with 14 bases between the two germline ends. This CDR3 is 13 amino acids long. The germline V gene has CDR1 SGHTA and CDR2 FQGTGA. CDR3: CASSAGGVLEAFF. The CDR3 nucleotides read TGTGCCAGCAGCGCCGGCGGGGTACTTGAAGCTTTCTTT.

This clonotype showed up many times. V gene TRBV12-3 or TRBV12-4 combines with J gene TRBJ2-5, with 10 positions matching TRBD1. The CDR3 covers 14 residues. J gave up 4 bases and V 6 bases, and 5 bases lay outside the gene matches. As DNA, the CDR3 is TGTGCCAGCAGCACAGGACAGGGGGTAGAGACCCAGTACTTC. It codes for CASSTGQGVETQYF.

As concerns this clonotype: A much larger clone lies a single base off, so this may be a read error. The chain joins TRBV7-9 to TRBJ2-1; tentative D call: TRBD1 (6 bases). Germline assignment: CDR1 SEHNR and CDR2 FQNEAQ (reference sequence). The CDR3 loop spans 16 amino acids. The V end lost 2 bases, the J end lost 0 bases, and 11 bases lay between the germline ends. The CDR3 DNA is TGTGCCAGCAGCTTATACGGACAGAGCTCCTACAATGAGCAGTTCTTC. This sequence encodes CASSLYGQSSYNEQFF.

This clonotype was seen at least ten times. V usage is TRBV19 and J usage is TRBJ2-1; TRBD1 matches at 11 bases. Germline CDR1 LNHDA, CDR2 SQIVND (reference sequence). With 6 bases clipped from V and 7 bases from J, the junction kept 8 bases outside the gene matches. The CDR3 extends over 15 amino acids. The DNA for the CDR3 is TGTGCCAGTAGGGCGGACAGGGGGCGACATAATGAGCAGTTCTTC. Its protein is CASRADRGRHNEQFF.